The 22 T cell receptor beta chains given below trace back to one sample, sequenced in a study of blood T cell repertoires in COVID-19. Only in-frame clones appear in the TCRdb table, and some are missing; sequencing was by immunoSEQ multiplex PCR. Among roughly 250,000 clones listed, approximately 85% were seen once. Sequencing used PBMCs or T cells enriched from blood (not recorded which). These receptors all come from a woman between 25 and 40 years old who had recovered from COVID-19.

V gene TRBV3-1 (or the pseudogene TRBV3-2) combines with J gene TRBJ1-4; D is possibly TRBD1 (6 bases). Trimming removed 4 bases at V and 8 bases at J, with 20 bases between. Per germline, CDR1 LGHDT and CDR2 YNNKEL (reference sequence). The CDR3 is made up of 16 amino acids. The CDR3 region is CASSPTDRSLGEKLFF. For the CDR3, the DNA is TGTGCCAGCAGCCCGACTGACAGGTCCCTTGGGGAAAAACTGTTTTTT.

The rearrangement uses TRBV29-1 and TRBJ2-7, with a weak D call TRBD2 (7 bases). This CDR3 has 13 residues. Germline values: CDR1 SQVTM, CDR2 ANQGSEA. Trimming stripped 5 bases from V and 3 bases from J, with 14 bases between. The CDR3, as DNA: TGCAGCGTTCTACAGGGAGGGGACTACGAGCAGTACTTC. Protein product: CSVLQGGDYEQYF.

The rearrangement joins TRBV19 to TRBJ2-5; 9 bases agree with TRBD1. The CDR3 has 15 amino acids. Germline V CDR1 and CDR2: LNHDA, SQIVND (reference sequence). The trim removed 3 bases at V and 5 bases at J, leaving 7 bases unmatched. The CDR3 region has the DNA TGTGCCAGTAGTATCCCATACAGGGGGCGTGAGACCCAGTACTTC. Protein: CASSIPYRGRETQYF.

V usage is TRBV29-1 and J usage is TRBJ2-1, with D unclear. Trimming removed 8 bases at V and 4 bases at J, with 18 bases between. Germline V gene lookup returns CDR1 SQVTM and CDR2 ANQGSEA. CDR3 length equals 14 residues. The CDR3: CSSLAGWPYNEQFF. The CDR3 DNA sequence: TGCAGCTCCCTGGCCGGGTGGCCTTACAATGAGCAGTTCTTC.

V gene TRBV6-4 combines with J gene TRBJ2-3; 8 nucleotides align to TRBD2. Trimming removed 2 bases from V and 1 base from J; junction bases left unmatched: 2. From germline, CDR1 is MRHNA and CDR2 SNTAGT. The CDR3 consists of 15 residues. In nucleotides, the CDR3 is TGTGCCAGCAGTGACGGTAGCGGGGGCACAGATACGCAGTATTTT. It codes for CASSDGSGGTDTQYF.

The chain carries TRBV6-5 and TRBJ1-2; D gene uncertain. This CDR3 spans 14 amino acids. The germline V gene encodes CDR1 MNHEY and CDR2 SVGAGI. V was pared by 7 bases and J by 3 bases, with 15 bases between. The CDR3 region is CASTEGGNYYGYTF. The CDR3 bases are TGTGCCAGCACGGAAGGAGGGAATTACTATGGCTACACCTTC.

The rearrangement joins TRBV7-6 to TRBJ1-3; 10 bases are a match to TRBD1. Germline-derived CDR1 and CDR2 are SGHVS and FNYEAQ. Trimming at V came to 3 bases and at J to 0 bases, leaving 2 bases not matched to a gene. This CDR3 comprises 16 residues. The CDR3 here is CASSLGQGTSGNTIYF. CDR3 nucleotide sequence: TGTGCCAGCAGCTTGGGACAGGGGACCTCTGGAAACACCATATATTTT.

The CDR3 region has the DNA TGTGCCAGCAGTTTATCGTGGGGAGGGAACGAGCAGTTCTTC. This sequence encodes CASSLSWGGNEQFF. The genes are TRBV27 and TRBJ2-1; 7 bases match TRBD2. Trimming cost V 0 bases and J 10 bases; bases outside gene matches: 6. Germline CDR1 is MNHEY and CDR2 is SMNVEV (reference sequence). The CDR3 extends over 14 amino acids.

Concerning this clone: In the same sample, other DNA sequences code for this CDR3. This sequence joins TRBV5-4 and TRBJ1-4; 8 nucleotides align to TRBD1. Germline assignment: CDR1 SGHNT and CDR2 YYREEE (reference sequence). V gave up 0 bases and J gave up 8 bases; unmatched junction bases: 3. The length of the CDR3 is 14 residues. The CDR3 region has the DNA TGTGCCAGCAGCTTGGCAGGGGGCGGGGAAAAACTGTTTTTT. It codes for CASSLAGGGEKLFF.

This sequence joins TRBV6-2 or TRBV6-3 and TRBJ1-1, with TRBD1 matching 8 bases. The CDR3 sequence is 17 residues long. Trimming cost V 4 bases and J 1 base; bases outside gene matches: 11. CDR1 and CDR2 (germline): MNHEY, SVGEGT. The CDR3: CASSSHPMTGENTEAFF. The CDR3 DNA is TGTGCCAGCAGTTCCCATCCCATGACAGGGGAGAACACTGAAGCTTTCTTT.

J is TRBJ2-5 and V is TRBV15; 10 bases agree with TRBD1. This CDR3 region has 16 residues. Germline assignment: CDR1 LNHNV and CDR2 YYDKDF (reference sequence). The V and J ends lost 5 bases and 8 bases, in that order; junction bases with no gene match: 14. The CDR3 bases are TGTGCCACCAGCTCAGACAAGGGGACAGGGGCCGCTACCCAGTACTTC. This translates into CATSSDKGTGAATQYF. Complete variable domain (other parts from reference TRBV15 and TRBJ2-5): DAMVIQNPRYQVTQFGKPVTLSCSQTLNHNVMYWYQQKSSQAPKLLFHYYDKDFNNEADTPDNFQSRRPNTSFCFLDIRSPGLGDTAMYLCATSSDKGTGAATQYFGPGTRLLVL.

This chain joins TRBV15 and TRBJ2-5; weak D call: TRBD1 (5 bases). This CDR3 has 14 residues. The V end lost 1 base, the J end lost 5 bases, and 11 bases lay between the germline ends. In germline, CDR1 is LNHNV, CDR2 YYDKDF (reference sequence). The CDR3 bases are TGTGCCACCAGCAGAGGACAGTACCGGGAGACCCAGTACTTC. As protein: CATSRGQYRETQYF.

The V call is TRBV5-3, the J call TRBJ2-2; a possible D gene is TRBD1 (8 bases). TRBV5-3 is an ORF; its function is uncertain. With 6 bases removed from V and 1 base from J, the gap between germline ends came to 25 bases. The CDR3 length is 19 residues. The CDR3 nucleotides are TGTGCCAGAACCCCCGGGGGGTGCGCGGGACAGGAGAACACCGGGGAGCTGTTTTTT. This encodes CARTPGGCAGQENTGELFF.

This rearrangement joins TRBV3-1 (or the pseudogene TRBV3-2) to TRBJ2-5; D is unresolved. Deletions cut 0 bases from V and 2 bases from J, with 10 bases between. This CDR3 is built from 15 residues. The germline V gene encodes CDR1 LGHDT and CDR2 YNNKEL (reference sequence). The chain's CDR3 is CASSQEVTPQETQYF. The CDR3 DNA reads as TGTGCCAGCAGCCAAGAAGTGACACCTCAAGAGACCCAGTACTTC.

About this clone: Different DNA sequences within this sample yield the same CDR3. The chain couples TRBV12-3 or TRBV12-4 to TRBJ2-5; no definite D call. The V gene lost 3 bases and the J gene lost 5 bases, with 4 bases spanning the gap. The CDR3 extends over 11 amino acids. Here the CDR3 reads CASSFGETQYF. CDR3 nucleotide sequence: TGTGCCAGCAGTTTCGGGGAGACCCAGTACTTC.

The chain carries TRBV28 and TRBJ2-7, with TRBD2 matching 9 bases. With 5 bases clipped from V and 0 bases from J, the junction kept 8 bases outside the gene matches. Germline CDR1 MDHEN, CDR2 SYDVKM. The CDR3 is 16 amino acids. CDR3 sequence reads: CASSTILAGASYEQYF. The CDR3 bases are TGTGCCAGCAGTACCATATTAGCGGGGGCCTCCTACGAGCAGTACTTC.

The chain carries TRBV5-1 and TRBJ2-5; D perhaps matches TRBD1 (5 bases). The V and J ends lost 0 bases and 1 base respectively, with 7 bases between them. In germline, CDR1 is SGHRS, CDR2 YFSETQ. The CDR3 has 14 residues. The CDR3 coding sequence is TGCGCCAGCAGCTTGGTGACAGTCCAAGAGACCCAGTACTTC. The encoded protein is CASSLVTVQETQYF.

The genes are TRBV9 and TRBJ1-5, with 7 nucleotides matching TRBD1. V shed 4 bases, J shed 0 bases, and the junction held 4 bases outside the gene matches. CDR1 and CDR2 (germline): SGDLS, YYNGEE. This CDR3 region has 15 residues. CDR3 DNA sequence: TGTGCCAGCAGCACACAGGGGTATAGCAATCAGCCCCAGCATTTT. It is translated as CASSTQGYSNQPQHF.

V usage is TRBV28 and J usage is TRBJ2-7; perhaps TRBD1 as D (6 bases). This CDR3 is 15 amino acids long. The ends were cut back, 6 bases at V and 3 bases at J, with 18 bases in the middle. Germline V lookup: CDR1 MDHEN, CDR2 SYDVKM. CDR3 coding DNA: TGTGCCAGCAGCAATGAGGCAGGGGATCTCTACGAGCAGTACTTC. It is translated as CASSNEAGDLYEQYF.

The chain uses TRBV7-6 and TRBJ2-5, with 8 bases that match TRBD1. The CDR3 has 15 amino acids. Trimming removed 5 bases from V and 5 bases from J; junction bases left unmatched: 10. Germline loops: CDR1 SGHVS, CDR2 FNYEAQ. CDR3 in amino acids: CASSARTGHRETQYF. In DNA, the CDR3 is TGTGCCAGCAGCGCAAGGACAGGGCATCGGGAGACCCAGTACTTC.

This sequence joins TRBV6-5 and TRBJ1-4; TRBD1 aligns across 7 bases. Germline V gene sequence: CDR1 MNHEY, CDR2 SVGAGI. The CDR3 totals 14 residues. Trimming cost V 3 bases and J 5 bases; bases outside gene matches: 3. The CDR3 coding sequence is TGTGCCAGCAGTTATAAAGGGGGCAATGAAAAACTGTTTTTT. Translation: CASSYKGGNEKLFF.

J is TRBJ2-3 and V is TRBV2, with 7 bases aligning to TRBD1. The germline V gene encodes CDR1 SNHLY and CDR2 FYNNEI. The CDR3 totals 15 residues. V gave up 2 bases and J gave up 3 bases; unmatched junction bases: 5. CDR3 nucleotide sequence: TGTGCCAGCAGTGAAAACAGGGGAAAAACAGATACGCAGTATTTT. Its translation: CASSENRGKTDTQYF.